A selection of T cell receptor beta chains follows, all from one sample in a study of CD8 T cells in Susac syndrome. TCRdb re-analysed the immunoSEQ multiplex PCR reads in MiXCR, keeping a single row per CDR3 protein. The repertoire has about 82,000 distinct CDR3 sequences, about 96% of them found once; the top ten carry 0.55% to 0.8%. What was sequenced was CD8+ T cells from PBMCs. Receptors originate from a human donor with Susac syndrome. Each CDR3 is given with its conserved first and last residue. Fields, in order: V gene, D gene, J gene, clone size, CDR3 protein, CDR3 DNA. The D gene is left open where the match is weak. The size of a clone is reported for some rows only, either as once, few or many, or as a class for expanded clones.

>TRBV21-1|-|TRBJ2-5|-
CASSGFRRGETQYF
TGTGCCAGCAGCGGCTTTCGGAGAGGAGAGACCCAGTACTTC
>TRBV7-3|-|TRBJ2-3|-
CASSLNPSGTDTQYF
TGTGCCAGCAGCTTAAACCCTAGCGGCACAGATACGCAGTATTTT
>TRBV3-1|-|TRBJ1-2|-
CASSQDLANYGYTF
TGTGCCAGCAGCCAAGATCTAGCTAACTATGGCTACACCTTC
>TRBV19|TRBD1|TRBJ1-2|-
CASSIPGQGYGYTF
TGTGCCAGTAGTATACCGGGACAGGGGTATGGCTACACCTTC
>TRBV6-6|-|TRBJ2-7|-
CASSEREHEQYF
TGTGCCAGCAGCGAAAGGGAGCACGAGCAGTACTTC
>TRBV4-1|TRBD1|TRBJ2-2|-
CASSPDGTGLTGELFF
TGCGCCAGCAGCCCAGACGGGACAGGGCTCACCGGGGAGCTGTTTTTT
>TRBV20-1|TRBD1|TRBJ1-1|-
CSASPFFGQAGGDTEAFF
TGCAGTGCTAGCCCTTTCTTCGGACAGGCCGGGGGGGACACTGAAGCTTTCTTT
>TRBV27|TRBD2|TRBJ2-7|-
CASSLDGRSYEQYF
TGTGCCAGCAGTTTAGACGGGAGGTCCTACGAGCAGTACTTC
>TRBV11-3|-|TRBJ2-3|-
CASSSVQGGTQYF
TGTGCCAGCAGCTCGGTACAAGGTGGTACGCAGTATTTT
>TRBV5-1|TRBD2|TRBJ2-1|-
CASSWTSGGTWNEQFF
TGCGCCAGCAGCTGGACTAGCGGGGGGACTTGGAATGAGCAGTTCTTC
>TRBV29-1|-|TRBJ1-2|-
CSVRERGNEDGYTF
TGCAGCGTTCGTGAGCGGGGGAATGAAGATGGCTACACCTTC
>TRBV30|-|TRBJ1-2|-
CAWSVTAGPYGYTF
TGTGCCTGGAGTGTAACTGCCGGCCCCTATGGCTACACCTTC
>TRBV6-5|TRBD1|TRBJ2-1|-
CASTLTQGFNEQFF
TGTGCCAGCACCCTGACACAGGGGTTCAATGAGCAGTTCTTC
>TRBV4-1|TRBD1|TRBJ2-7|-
CASSPSGTGDYEQYF
TGCGCCAGCAGCCCATCTGGGACAGGTGACTACGAGCAGTACTTC
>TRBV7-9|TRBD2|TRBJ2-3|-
CASSFGSVSGGLDTQYF
TGTGCCAGCAGCTTCGGTTCAGTCAGCGGGGGGTTAGATACGCAGTATTTT
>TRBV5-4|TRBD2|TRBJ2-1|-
CASSSGLADSYNEQFF
TGTGCCAGCAGCTCGGGACTAGCGGACTCCTACAATGAGCAGTTCTTC
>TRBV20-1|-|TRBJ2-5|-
CSARAGGETQYF
TGCAGTGCTAGGGCAGGGGGGGAGACCCAGTACTTC
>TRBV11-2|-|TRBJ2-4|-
CASSLAPGQNIQYF
TGTGCCAGCAGCTTAGCTCCGGGACAAAACATTCAGTACTTC
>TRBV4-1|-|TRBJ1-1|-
CASSQVRILMNTEAFF
TGCGCCAGCAGCCAAGTTCGGATCCTCATGAACACTGAAGCTTTCTTT
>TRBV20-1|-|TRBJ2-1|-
CSAATSSGEQFF
TGCAGTGCCGCGACTAGTTCTGGTGAGCAGTTCTTC
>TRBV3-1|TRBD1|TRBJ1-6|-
CASSPPGQINSPLHF
TGTGCCAGCAGCCCCCCGGGACAGATTAATTCACCCCTCCACTTT
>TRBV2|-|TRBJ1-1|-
CASSLTAVEAFF
TGTGCCAGCAGTTTGACAGCGGTTGAAGCTTTCTTT
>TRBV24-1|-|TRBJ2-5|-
CATSDSYLGPSQETQYF
TGTGCCACCAGTGATTCGTACCTTGGGCCTTCCCAAGAGACCCAGTACTTC
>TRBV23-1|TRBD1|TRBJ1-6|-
CASSRIGTVNSPLHF
TGCGCCAGCAGTCGAATCGGGACAGTTAATTCACCCCTCCACTTT
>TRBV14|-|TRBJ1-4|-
CASSPSSGIEGEKLFF
TGTGCCAGCAGCCCTTCATCAGGGATCGAAGGGGAAAAACTGTTTTTT
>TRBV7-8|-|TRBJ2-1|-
CASSLSGRNNEQFF
TGTGCCAGCAGCTTATCCGGCAGAAACAATGAGCAGTTCTTC
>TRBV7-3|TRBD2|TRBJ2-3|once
CASSLGTSGGADTQYF
TGTGCCAGCAGCTTGGGGACTAGCGGGGGGGCAGATACGCAGTATTTT
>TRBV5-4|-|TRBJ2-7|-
CASSLRGPSYEQYF
TGTGCCAGCAGCTTGCGGGGGCCGTCCTACGAGCAGTACTTC
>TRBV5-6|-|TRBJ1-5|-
CASSASSVGNQPQHF
TGTGCCAGCAGCGCTTCATCGGTCGGCAATCAGCCCCAGCATTTT
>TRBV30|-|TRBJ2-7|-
CAWSPVGGYEQYF
TGTGCCTGGAGTCCTGTGGGAGGTTACGAGCAGTACTTC
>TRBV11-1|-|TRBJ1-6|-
CASSLKVMHSPLHF
TGTGCCAGCAGCTTGAAGGTTATGCATTCACCCCTCCACTTT
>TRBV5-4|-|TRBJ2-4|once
CASSLPGPAKNIQYF
TGTGCCAGCAGCTTGCCGGGACCAGCCAAAAACATTCAGTACTTC
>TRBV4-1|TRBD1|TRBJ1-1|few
CASSQRTGENTEAFF
TGCGCCAGCAGCCAGAGGACAGGGGAGAACACTGAAGCTTTCTTT
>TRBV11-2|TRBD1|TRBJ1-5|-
CASSWDRHNQPQHF
TGTGCCAGCAGCTGGGACAGGCACAATCAGCCCCAGCATTTT
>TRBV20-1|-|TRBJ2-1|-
CSARAVDDEQFF
TGCAGTGCTAGAGCCGTGGACGATGAGCAGTTCTTC
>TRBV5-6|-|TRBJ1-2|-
CASSNRDGIYGYTF
TGTGCCAGCAGCAACAGGGATGGGATCTATGGCTACACCTTC